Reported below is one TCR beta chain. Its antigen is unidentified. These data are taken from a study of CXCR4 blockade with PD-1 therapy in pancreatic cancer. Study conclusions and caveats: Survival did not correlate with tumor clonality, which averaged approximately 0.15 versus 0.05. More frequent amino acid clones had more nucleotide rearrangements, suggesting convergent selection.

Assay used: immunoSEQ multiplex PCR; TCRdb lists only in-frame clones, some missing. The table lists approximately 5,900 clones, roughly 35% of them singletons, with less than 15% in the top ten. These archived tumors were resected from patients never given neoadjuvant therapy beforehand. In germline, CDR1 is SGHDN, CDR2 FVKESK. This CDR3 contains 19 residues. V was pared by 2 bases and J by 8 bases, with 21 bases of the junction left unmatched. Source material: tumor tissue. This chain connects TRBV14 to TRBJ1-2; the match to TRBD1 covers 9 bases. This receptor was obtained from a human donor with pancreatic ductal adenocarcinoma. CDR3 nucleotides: TGTGCCAGCAGCCAAATCTCCCCTGGGACAGGGCGGTTTCTGGGAGGCTACACCTTC. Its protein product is CASSQISPGTGRFLGGYTF. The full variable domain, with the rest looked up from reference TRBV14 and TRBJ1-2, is EAGVTQFPSHSVIEKGQTVTLRCDPISGHDNLYWYRRVMGKEIKFLLHFVKESKQDESGMPNNRFLAERTGGTYSTLKVQPAELEDSGVYFCASSQISPGTGRFLGGYTFGSGTRLTVV.